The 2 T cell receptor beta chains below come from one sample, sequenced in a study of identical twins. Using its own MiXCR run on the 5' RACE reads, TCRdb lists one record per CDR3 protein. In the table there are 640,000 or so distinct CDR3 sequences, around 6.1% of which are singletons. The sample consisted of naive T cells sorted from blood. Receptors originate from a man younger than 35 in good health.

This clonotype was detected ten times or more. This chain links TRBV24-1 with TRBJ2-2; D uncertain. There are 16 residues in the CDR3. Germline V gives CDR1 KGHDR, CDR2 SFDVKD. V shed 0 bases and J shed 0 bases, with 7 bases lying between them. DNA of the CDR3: TGTGCCACCAGTGATTTGCCCGGCACGAACACCGGGGAGCTGTTTTTT. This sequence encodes CATSDLPGTNTGELFF.

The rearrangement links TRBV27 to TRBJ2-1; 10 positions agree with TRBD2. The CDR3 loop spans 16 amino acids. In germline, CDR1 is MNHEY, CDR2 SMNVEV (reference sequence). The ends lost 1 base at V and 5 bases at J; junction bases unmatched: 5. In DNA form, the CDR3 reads TGTGCCAGCAGTTTATTAACTAGCGGGAATAACAATGAGCAGTTCTTC. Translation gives CASSLLTSGNNNEQFF.